This record concerns one T cell receptor (beta chain) sequence. Germline assignment: CDR1 SGHKS and CDR2 YYEKEE (reference sequence). The CDR3 has 17 amino acids. Losses at the gene ends were 0 bases for V and 4 bases for J; bases not matched to a gene: 9. The data belong to a study of blood T cell repertoires in COVID-19. For the study at large: The origin of the acute and convalescent COVID-19 samples was the United States, Italy and Spain. T cells, B-cell-depleted T cells, or PBMCs supplied cDNA or gDNA.

Original processing notes: Estimation of nucleated cell counts was performed using reference gene primer amplification. Clones were read by immunoSEQ multiplex PCR, and TCRdb kept only the in-frame ones, dropping some. V and J calls and clone size are copied from that table; D and trimming were computed from the DNA. The sample lists 260,000 or so clones; about 83% were seen once. The chain uses TRBV5-5 and TRBJ2-5, with 10 bases lining up with TRBD2. Material: peripheral blood. The source is a man older than 75 with acute or convalescent COVID-19. CDR3 amino acids: CASSLGYLAGAGETQYF. The CDR3 nucleotides are TGTGCCAGCAGCTTGGGGTATCTAGCGGGAGCTGGAGAGACCCAGTACTTC.